A selection of T cell receptor beta chains follows, all from one sample in a study of blood T cells in healthy people across ages. TCRdb passed the 5' RACE reads through MiXCR, listing each CDR3 protein once. The table lists hundreds of thousands of distinct CDR3 sequences, around 45% of them singletons. Sequenced sample: blood. The receptors derive from a man aged 60-69 years in good health. The CDR3 runs from the conserved cysteine through the conserved F or W. A D gene is named only where the DNA matches it firmly. Clone size is shown for a subset of rows, as once, few, many or a class of expanded clone.

v_call	clone_size	d_call	j_call	cdr3_aa
TRBV6-5	few	.	TRBJ1-4	CASSLGRYNEKLFF
TRBV7-9	.	TRBD2	TRBJ2-1	CASSPSGGAIRNEQFF
TRBV10-3	few	.	TRBJ2-1	CAISEEGTLNNEQFF
TRBV28	few	TRBD1	TRBJ2-1	CASSLRDRGWDEQFF
TRBV2	few	TRBD1	TRBJ1-2	CASTGTGTGIYGYTF
TRBV9	.	.	TRBJ1-3	CASSQAGVSGNTIYF
TRBV6-5	few	.	TRBJ2-1	CASSLHAGQTLNEQFF
TRBV2	.	.	TRBJ1-2	CASSDDRNIRYTF
TRBV4-1	.	.	TRBJ2-5	CASSQEGQPGETQYF
TRBV2	.	TRBD1	TRBJ2-4	CASSVLSGQGQYF
TRBV10-3	.	TRBD1	TRBJ2-7	CATLTGSYEQYF
TRBV15	.	.	TRBJ2-5	CATSRGGDQETQYF
TRBV20-1	few	TRBD2	TRBJ2-1	CSVKGTSGRNEQFF
TRBV4-3	.	TRBD2	.	CASSQERQRGRETQYF
TRBV20-1	.	TRBD2	TRBJ2-5	CSARTSGGMKTQYF
TRBV20-1	few	.	TRBJ2-1	CSAISGNEQFF
TRBV20-1	.	.	.	CSAQSRGRRDEQYF
TRBV6-5	few	.	TRBJ2-7	CASSTHDTSSYEQYF
TRBV2	.	.	TRBJ1-2	CAGRRQLNYGYTF
TRBV4-3	.	TRBD2	.	CASSQHPGGAGETQYF
TRBV20-1	.	.	TRBJ2-7	CSARDPKTGLLSVYEQYF
TRBV4-1	.	.	TRBJ2-5	CASSQDFSRVRETQYF
TRBV5-1	.	.	TRBJ1-1	CAGSLRGPNAEAFF
TRBV18	.	.	TRBJ2-7	CASSSNLDYSYEQYF
TRBV10-3	.	.	TRBJ2-1	CAITYRLNETQFF
TRBV9	few	.	TRBJ2-2	CASSRGAGNTGELFF
TRBV7-4	.	.	TRBJ1-1	CASSRDGQETEAFF
TRBV6-6	.	.	TRBJ1-6	CASGYSSAPLHF
TRBV7-9	.	.	TRBJ1-2	CVSSLSENYGYTF
TRBV30	few	.	TRBJ2-7	CAWTRASESYEQYF
TRBV6-1	once	.	TRBJ1-6	CASSPRRRSHTGDSPLHF
TRBV5-6	.	TRBD1	TRBJ2-7	CASRLRQGFYEQYF
TRBV6-2/TRBV6-3	.	.	TRBJ1-1	CASIAGGRGDGTEAFF
TRBV7-9	.	.	TRBJ2-2	CASPRVGELFF
TRBV20-1	.	.	TRBJ2-2	CSASDSGSTGELFF
TRBV12-3/TRBV12-4	.	.	TRBJ1-2	CASSSRGGSNYGYTF
TRBV30	.	.	TRBJ2-1	CARTHDNEQFF
TRBV24-1	.	TRBD1	TRBJ1-2	CATRRGKTGGWVGYTF
TRBV2	.	TRBD1	TRBJ2-5	CASSVNRGNKETQYF
TRBV25-1	.	TRBD2	.	CASSDPGLAGQGYEQYF
TRBV7-9	.	TRBD1	TRBJ2-1	CASSSITGTGWFF
TRBV4-1	.	TRBD1	TRBJ2-5	CASSRSTPGQGSQETQYF
TRBV6-6	.	.	TRBJ2-5	CASSVGLQGKTTQYF
TRBV7-9	few	.	TRBJ1-1	CASSNWNTEAFF
TRBV6-2/TRBV6-3	.	.	.	CASSWTGSYNGQYF
TRBV2	.	.	TRBJ1-1	CASSGQWYGSMNTEAFF
TRBV4-3	few	.	TRBJ2-1	CASSQDRGAREQFF
TRBV29-1	.	.	TRBJ2-5	CSVMRGRETQYF
TRBV7-9	once	.	TRBJ2-5	CASSQGSGFEETQYF
TRBV4-3	.	TRBD2	TRBJ2-1	CASSQESGGDEQFF
TRBV12-5	.	.	TRBJ2-7	CASGPGQSLSSYEQYF
TRBV29-1	.	.	TRBJ1-4	CGALEQGYEKLFF
TRBV6-2/TRBV6-3	.	.	TRBJ1-2	CASNRGRGGHTF
TRBV9	.	TRBD1	TRBJ2-5	CASSGGYRGETQYF